The rows below give T cell receptor beta chains drawn from one sample of a study of sequential checkpoint blockade in melanoma. This table comes from immunoSEQ multiplex PCR, and its TCRdb copy is limited to in-frame clones, with some not included. Of roughly 8,400 clones in the sample, about nine tenths were seen once. The sequencing used CD8+ T cells sorted from blood (inferred from file names), collected from a patient given nivolumab and ipilimumab in sequence. The receptors originated from a human donor with melanoma. The CDR3 runs from the conserved cysteine through the conserved F or W. D genes are given only for firm matches. Clone size is stated in some rows and not others, as once, few, many or a class when expanded.

abundance,v_gene,d_gene,j_gene,CDR3aa,CDR3nt
-,TRBV2,-,TRBJ1-2,CASRSGSSYGYTF,TGTGCCAGCAGGTCCGGGTCCTCCTATGGCTACACCTTC
-,TRBV30,-,TRBJ1-5,CAWSRGAGNQPQHF,TGTGCCTGGAGTCGGGGGGCGGGCAATCAGCCCCAGCATTTT
-,TRBV5-6,-,TRBJ2-7,CASSSEARARGEQYF,TGTGCCAGCAGCTCCGAGGCCAGGGCCCGTGGGGAGCAGTACTTC
-,TRBV11-3,TRBD1,TRBJ1-2,CASSLGQGANGYTF,TGTGCCAGCAGCTTAGGACAGGGGGCGAATGGCTACACCTTC
-,TRBV29-1,-,TRBJ2-2,CSVESNGGELFF,TGCAGCGTTGAATCGAACGGGGGGGAGCTGTTTTTT
-,TRBV5-6,TRBD2,TRBJ2-1,CASTFSGLAGHNEQFF,TGTGCCAGCACCTTCTCAGGACTAGCGGGGCACAATGAACAGTTCTTC
-,TRBV27,-,TRBJ2-3,CASSFGSLGADTQYF,TGTGCCAGCAGTTTCGGATCACTTGGAGCAGATACGCAGTATTTT
-,TRBV4-2,TRBD2,TRBJ2-7,CASSQVGGRGLYEQYF,TGTGCCAGCAGCCAAGTCGGCGGGAGGGGCCTCTACGAGCAGTACTTC
-,TRBV27,TRBD2,TRBJ2-7,CASSLSVGGRSNEQYF,TGTGCCAGCAGTTTATCAGTCGGCGGGAGATCAAACGAGCAGTACTTC
once,TRBV27,TRBD2,TRBJ2-7,CASSVRGTSFYEQYF,TGTGCCAGCAGTGTTCGGGGGACTAGTTTCTACGAGCAGTACTTC
few,TRBV9,-,TRBJ1-5,CASSVGGGQPQHF,TGTGCCAGCAGCGTCGGAGGAGGCCAGCCCCAGCATTTT
-,TRBV19,-,TRBJ2-7,CASRPSGGSYEQYF,TGTGCCAGTAGACCCTCAGGGGGGTCCTACGAGCAGTACTTC
-,TRBV9,-,TRBJ1-2,CASSVGGPGYTF,TGTGCCAGCAGCGTAGGGGGCCCTGGCTACACCTTC
-,TRBV5-6,-,TRBJ1-1,CASSFGTGTEAFF,TGTGCCAGCAGCTTCGGAACGGGAACTGAAGCTTTCTTT
-,TRBV9,TRBD1,TRBJ1-2,CASSGTGLRGYTF,TGTGCCAGCAGCGGGACAGGGCTGCGTGGCTACACCTTC
-,TRBV27,-,TRBJ1-2,CASSLSKAGRIYGYTF,TGTGCCAGCAGTTTATCGAAGGCAGGGAGGATCTATGGCTACACCTTC
-,TRBV4-3,TRBD1,TRBJ1-2,CASSQSKGQGGGTF,TGCGCCAGCAGCCAGTCAAAGGGACAGGGAGGGGGCACCTTC
once,TRBV28,-,TRBJ2-7,CASSFVQGRHEQYF,TGTGCCAGCAGTTTCGTGCAGGGCCGCCACGAGCAGTACTTC
-,TRBV18,TRBD1,TRBJ1-4,CASSPGTGRLSANEKLFF,TGTGCCAGCTCACCCGGGACAGGGAGGTTGTCCGCTAATGAAAAACTGTTTTTT
-,TRBV6-5,-,TRBJ1-2,CASSYGRGSHYTF,TGTGCCAGCAGTTATGGGCGGGGCAGCCACTACACCTTC
once,TRBV9,TRBD1,TRBJ1-2,CASSLGGTGSSYGYTF,TGTGCCAGCAGCTTAGGCGGGACAGGGAGCTCATATGGCTACACCTTC
-,TRBV19,TRBD1,TRBJ2-7,CASSMTGGSTYEQYF,TGTGCCAGTAGTATGACAGGGGGCTCAACCTACGAGCAGTACTTC
-,TRBV5-1,TRBD1,TRBJ1-1,CASSLRTGYEAFF,TGCGCCAGCAGCCTGAGGACAGGCTATGAAGCTTTCTTT
-,TRBV27,TRBD2,TRBJ2-7,CASREHSGSYEQYF,TGTGCCAGCAGAGAGCATAGCGGGAGTTACGAGCAGTACTTC
-,TRBV11-1,TRBD1,TRBJ2-7,CASSTGTGDYEQYF,TGTGCCAGCAGCACAGGGACAGGGGACTACGAGCAGTACTTC
-,TRBV7-9,TRBD2,TRBJ2-7,CASYHIPRREDSSYEQYF,TGTGCCAGCTACCACATACCCCGGCGGGAGGATAGCTCCTACGAGCAGTACTTC
-,TRBV4-1,-,TRBJ1-5,CASSPILRGYSNQPQHF,TGCGCCAGCAGCCCCATCCTAAGGGGTTATAGCAATCAGCCCCAGCATTTT